The present T cell receptor beta chain was sequenced within a study of blood T cell repertoires in COVID-19 (dated by TCRdb to the early 2020s). Broadly, across the study: Collaborator samples came from the United States, Italy and Spain and covered acute and convalescent phases of COVID-19. The prospective study material was composed of cDNA or gDNA derived from T cells, B-cell-depleted T cells, or PBMCs. Deeply sampled blood TCRbeta repertoires from subjects exposed to, actively infected with, or recovered from COVID-19 were included in the dataset. The repertoires were released in a freely available public database meant as a resource for research on the immune response to SARS-CoV-2. Samples came from the ongoing ImmuneRACE study (first 160 participants) plus 1,254 subjects from 6 global collaborators. A de-identified subject ID, COVID-19 status, age in years and sex were almost always included in the sample metadata. HLA class I and class II types, where available, came from metadata supplied by the sample provider rather than from assay-based typing. The paper as a whole reports these results and caveats: Clinical and demographic metadata were provided uncurated, with the amount varying by source and participant.

Regarding this clone: Its antigen remains unidentified. No much larger clone exists at a distance of one base, and base qualities are not known.

TCRbeta CDR3 regions were amplified from genomic DNA by means of the immunoSEQ Assay, a bias-controlled multiplex PCR. The published analysis was carried out like this. The number of nucleated cells in each sample was estimated from the amplification of reference gene primers within the assay. To quantify the absolute abundance of each unique TCRbeta CDR3 rearrangement, sequence reads were collapsed and filtered. Productive Simpson clonality was computed per sample as the square root of Simpson's diversity index over productive rearrangements. TCRdb obtained this table from immuneACCESS and retained in-frame rearrangements with V and J assigned. These tables miss some clones; where compared with another copy, unresolved V genes account for less than half of the shortfall, and the remainder is unexplained. V and J calls and clone size are copied from that table; D and trimming were computed from the DNA. In all, the sample holds about 210,000 clones, and approximately 80% of those were seen once. The top ten constitute approximately 0.97% of the sample.

CDR1 MNHEY and CDR2 SMNVEV were looked up in the germline V gene (reference sequence). The cysteine opens and the phenylalanine closes a CDR3 of 12 amino acids. The read is trimmed to its CDR3 DNA, 36 bases read in frame from base 1. V is clipped by 3 bases and J by 7 bases, and the sequence between their germline boundaries is 7 bases long. At one collaborating source in Seattle, patients were enrolled during active infection and were followed longitudinally through the course of disease. Whole blood was collected in K2EDTA tubes by collaborating institutions according to the institutions' own protocols. For TCRbeta analysis, collaborator samples were shipped as frozen whole blood, as isolated PBMCs, or as DNA extracted from either sample type.

The rearrangement combines TRBV27 with TRBJ1-5, with TRBD1 as a weak D call on 5 bases. The sequencing input was peripheral blood. This sequence was found in a man aged 55 to 70 with COVID-19, enrolled during active disease. The CDR3 region reads CASSFGGQPQHF. The DNA is as follows: TGTGCCAGCAGTTTCGGGGGACAGCCCCAGCATTTT.